Below, 30 T cell receptor beta chains from the same sample are listed, as sequenced in a study of naive and memory T cell subsets. An equimolar mix of two oligonucleotides served as the beta constant-region primer for TRBC1 and TRBC2. The ligated cDNA underwent four PCR rounds using SP2 and nested alpha and beta constant-region primers. MiXCR, run by TCRdb on the UMI-ligation and nested PCR reads, gives a single entry per CDR3 protein. The top ten hold approximately 1.1% of the sample, which has just over 80,000 distinct CDR3 sequences, around 9% seen once. Sequencing input: naive CD8+ T cells from blood. The receptor set was obtained from a human donor in good health.

This clonotype was observed a few times. The chain recombines TRBV4-1 with TRBJ2-1, with TRBD2 matching over 7 bases. Germline CDR1 is MGHRA and CDR2 is YSYEKL. J gave up 8 bases and V 3 bases, and 13 bases lay outside the gene matches. The CDR3 sequence is 16 residues long. The CDR3 DNA follows: TGCGCCAGCAGCCAGGGGGACCTGGGGGGGTACGATGAGCAGTTCTTC. The encoded protein is CASSQGDLGGYDEQFF.

The chain is built from TRBV10-3 and TRBJ1-4; maybe TRBD1 (5 bases). Germline V lookup: CDR1 ENHRY, CDR2 SYGVKD. With 6 bases removed from V and 8 bases from J, the gap between germline ends came to 16 bases. The CDR3 contains 14 residues. The CDR3 here is CAISVNPGAEKLFF. The CDR3, as DNA: TGTGCCATCAGCGTAAACCCCGGGGCAGAAAAACTGTTTTTT.

This clonotype was seen at least ten times. This sequence joins TRBV29-1 and TRBJ2-1, with a tentative D call TRBD2 (5 bases). The CDR3 contains 15 residues. The V end lost 3 bases, the J end lost 2 bases, and 14 bases lay between the germline ends. CDR1 and CDR2 (germline): SQVTM, ANQGSEA. The CDR3 DNA reads TGCAGCGTTGATATCGGAGAGGGCCCCTACAATGAGCAGTTCTTC. Protein product: CSVDIGEGPYNEQFF.

This rearrangement joins TRBV5-5 to TRBJ1-5; D possibly corresponds to TRBD1 (5 bases). Between the trimmed V and J ends, which lost 0 bases and 5 bases, there was a span of 9 bases. Germline V gives CDR1 SGHKS, CDR2 YYEKEE (reference sequence). The CDR3 has 14 amino acids. The CDR3 region is CASSLVMGDQPQHF. Here the CDR3 DNA reads TGTGCCAGCAGCTTGGTTATGGGGGATCAGCCCCAGCATTTT.

The chain has TRBV6-2 or TRBV6-3 and TRBJ1-2, with 11 bases identical to TRBD1. The CDR3 has 14 residues. V gave up 6 bases and J gave up 7 bases; unmatched junction bases: 7. The germline V gene has CDR1 MNHEY and CDR2 SVGEGT. This CDR3 is CASRGDRGSSGYTF. The CDR3 DNA is TGTGCCAGCAGAGGGGACAGGGGGTCGAGTGGCTACACCTTC.

The sample holds a few counts of this clonotype. The J gene is TRBJ2-1, the V gene TRBV27; TRBD2 matches at 7 bases. In germline, CDR1 is MNHEY, CDR2 SMNVEV (reference sequence). CDR3 length equals 15 residues. Trimming at V came to 5 bases and at J to 7 bases, leaving 11 bases not matched to a gene. The CDR3 nucleotides read TGTGCCAGCAGTCTCGAAGGACTAGTTTCAAATGAGCAGTTCTTC. Its translation: CASSLEGLVSNEQFF.

This sequence joins TRBV28 and TRBJ2-1; D not certain. The CDR3 sequence is 13 residues long. Germline V gene lookup returns CDR1 MDHEN and CDR2 SYDVKM. V was trimmed by 5 bases and J by 8 bases, leaving 13 bases between them. CDR3 sequence (DNA): TGTGCCAGCAGTCCTCCCCCCGGGTATGAGCAGTTCTTC. This codes for CASSPPPGYEQFF.

This clonotype showed up many times. V usage is TRBV5-5 and J usage is TRBJ1-6; D may be TRBD1 (6 bases). Germline V lookup: CDR1 SGHKS, CDR2 YYEKEE (reference sequence). The germline V and J ends were trimmed by 1 base and 10 bases, with 12 bases remaining between them. This CDR3 has 14 residues. The CDR3 DNA is TGTGCCAGCAGCTTGCAGGGGCTGAGGTCACCCCTCCACTTT. Its translation is CASSLQGLRSPLHF.

The V and J genes are TRBV28 and TRBJ2-7; D unclear. Trimming took 4 bases from V and 2 from J, leaving 15 bases between them. The germline V gene encodes CDR1 MDHEN and CDR2 SYDVKM. The CDR3 loop spans 15 amino acids. The CDR3: CASSSPRHDPYEQYF. In DNA form, the CDR3 reads TGTGCCAGCAGTTCCCCCAGACACGATCCCTACGAGCAGTACTTC.

This chain links TRBV28 with TRBJ2-7; TRBD1 might be the D (6 bases). V was shortened by 7 bases and J by 3 bases, with 13 bases between the two germline ends. CDR3 length: 13 residues. The V gene's germline CDR1 is MDHEN and CDR2 SYDVKM. The CDR3 here is CASTPTGYYEQYF. The CDR3 DNA sequence: TGTGCCAGCACCCCGACAGGCTACTACGAGCAGTACTTC.

Note on this clonotype: A clone one base away is much larger, so this may be a read error. This chain joins TRBV12-3 or TRBV12-4 and TRBJ2-2; tentatively, D is TRBD2 (6 bases). The CDR3 is made up of 17 amino acids. CDR3 protein: CAIFLTRGTASTGEPFF. The CDR3 nucleotides read TGTGCCATCTTCCTGACACGCGGGACTGCAAGTACCGGGGAGCCGTTTTTT.

The sample holds a few counts of this clonotype. J is TRBJ1-3 and V is TRBV7-9; tentatively, D is TRBD1 (5 bases). This CDR3 region has 13 residues. V lost 3 bases to trimming and J lost 10 bases, with 13 bases between them. Per the germline V gene, CDR1 is SEHNR and CDR2 is FQNEAQ (reference sequence). The CDR3 spells CASSLEGVETIYF. The CDR3 bases are TGTGCCAGCAGCTTGGAAGGGGTTGAAACCATATATTTT. Looking up the rest from reference TRBV7-9 and TRBJ1-3 gives the full variable domain: DTGVSQNPRHKITKRGQNVTFRCDPISEHNRLYWYRQTLGQGPEFLTYFQNEAQLEKSRLLSDRFSAERPKGSFSTLEIQRTEQGDSAMYLCASSLEGVETIYFGEGSWLTVV.

In this sample, this clonotype turned up many times. The chain has TRBV4-3 and TRBJ2-1, with D possibly matching TRBD2 (6 bases). Germline CDR1 reads LGHNA; CDR2 reads YSLEER. This CDR3 is built from 16 residues. The germline V and J ends were trimmed by 0 bases and 6 bases, with 15 bases remaining between them. DNA for the CDR3: TGCGCCAGCAGCCAAGACCGGGGGAGAGGATCCAATGAGCAGTTCTTC. This translates into CASSQDRGRGSNEQFF.

This clonotype has only a few counts. The CDR3 nucleotides read TGTGCCAGCAGCTTACTTACCGATGCAGATACGCAGTATTTT. This gives the protein CASSLLTDADTQYF. V is TRBV7-9 and J is TRBJ2-3; D ambiguous. The CDR3 is 14 amino acids. Germline V gives CDR1 SEHNR, CDR2 FQNEAQ (reference sequence). V shed 2 bases and J shed 4 bases, with 10 bases lying between them.

This clonotype was detected many times. The V gene is TRBV5-6, the J gene TRBJ2-3, with TRBD1 as a possible D gene (6 bases). The CDR3 has 15 residues. The V gene's germline CDR1 is SGHDT and CDR2 YYEEEE. Trimming removed 0 bases from V and 2 bases from J, with 10 bases in between. CDR3 DNA sequence: TGTGCCAGCAGCTTGGCCCCAGGGGACACAGATACGCAGTATTTT. Translation gives CASSLAPGDTDTQYF.

This chain connects TRBV9 to TRBJ2-2; TRBD2 aligns across 7 bases. V was clipped by 0 bases and J by 1 base; unmatched bases: 3. Germline V gene sequence: CDR1 SGDLS, CDR2 YYNGEE. CDR3 length equals 16 residues. The CDR3 reads CASSVVASGNTGELFF. The DNA for the CDR3 is TGTGCCAGCAGCGTAGTTGCTAGCGGGAACACCGGGGAGCTGTTTTTT. The variable domain in full, completed from reference TRBV9 and TRBJ2-2, reads DSGVTQTPKHLITATGQRVTLRCSPRSGDLSVYWYQQSLDQGLQFLIQYYNGEERAKGNILERFSAQQFPDLHSELNLSSLELGDSALYFCASSVVASGNTGELFFGEGSRLTVL.

This clonotype was seen more than once but under ten times. The chain carries TRBV9 and TRBJ2-3; a weak D match, TRBD1 (5 bases). Germline CDR1 reads SGDLS; CDR2 reads YYNGEE. Trimming took off 0 bases at V and 0 bases at J, with 11 bases between the two ends. The CDR3 totals 16 residues. The CDR3 region is CASSVGFQGSTDTQYF. The CDR3 nucleotides are TGTGCCAGCAGCGTAGGGTTCCAGGGAAGCACAGATACGCAGTATTTT. Full variable domain (missing parts from reference TRBV9 and TRBJ2-3): DSGVTQTPKHLITATGQRVTLRCSPRSGDLSVYWYQQSLDQGLQFLIQYYNGEERAKGNILERFSAQQFPDLHSELNLSSLELGDSALYFCASSVGFQGSTDTQYFGPGTRLTVL.

This clonotype was counted at least ten times. The chain couples TRBV6-6 to TRBJ1-4; D gene unclear. Germline V gives CDR1 MNHNY, CDR2 SVGAGI (reference sequence). The CDR3 length is 15 residues. V was shortened by 0 bases and J by 7 bases, with 12 bases between the two germline ends. This chain's CDR3 is CASSYSGSLGEKLFF. DNA for the CDR3: TGTGCCAGCAGTTACTCCGGCAGCCTAGGTGAAAAACTGTTTTTT.

The chain joins TRBV14 to TRBJ2-3; TRBD2 is a possible D gene (6 bases). CDR1 is SGHDN, CDR2 FVKESK, per germline. Between the trimmed V and J ends, which lost 0 bases and 2 bases, there was a span of 12 bases. The CDR3 runs to 16 residues. The CDR3 is CASSQDWTGVTDTQYF. The CDR3, as DNA: TGTGCCAGCAGCCAAGACTGGACGGGGGTCACAGATACGCAGTATTTT.

This clonotype was observed many times. The V and J genes are TRBV21-1 and TRBJ2-1; the table's D call of TRBD1 was not tested on the DNA. TRBV21-1 corresponds to a pseudogene. This CDR3 is 17 amino acids long. The DNA for the CDR3 is TGTGCCAGCAGTCAAAGGGGGGGACAGGGCTCCTACAATGAGCAGTTCTTC. Translating it yields CASSQRGGQGSYNEQFF.

The rearrangement uses TRBV27 and TRBJ2-1; 11 nucleotides agree with TRBD2. The CDR3 sequence is 15 residues long. V dropped 3 bases and J dropped 10; count of bases not matched to a gene: 8. Germline CDR1 is MNHEY and CDR2 is SMNVEV (reference sequence). The CDR3 protein is CASSLTSGTLLEQFF. The CDR3, as DNA: TGTGCCAGCAGTTTGACTAGCGGGACCCTATTAGAGCAGTTCTTC.

This chain links TRBV9 with TRBJ1-2, with D unclear. Trimming removed 0 bases from V and 4 bases from J, with 13 bases in between. CDR1 SGDLS and CDR2 YYNGEE come from the germline V gene. This CDR3 spans 15 amino acids. The CDR3 is CASSVGIGVAYGYTF. CDR3 nucleotide sequence: TGTGCCAGCAGCGTAGGTATTGGGGTTGCCTATGGCTACACCTTC.

The rearrangement joins TRBV7-3 to TRBJ2-1; perhaps TRBD2 as D (5 bases). Gene TRBJ2-7 matches the end of the DNA better, so the J call may be wrong. CDR3 size: 16 residues. Looked up from germline, CDR1 is SGHTA and CDR2 is FQGTGA. CDR3 DNA sequence: TGTGCCAGCAGCTTAATCGCGGGTTTGACCTACAATGAGCAGTACTTC. Translating gives CASSLIAGLTYNEQYF.

There are a few counts of this clonotype. This chain uses TRBV14 with TRBJ2-1; the D gene is possibly TRBD1 (7 bases). Germline values: CDR1 SGHDN, CDR2 FVKESK. The CDR3 spans 13 residues. V gave up 6 bases and J gave up 8 bases, with 14 bases separating them. CDR3 bases: TGTGCCAGCAGATACCAGGGGGAGGATGAGCAGTTCTTC. Translated, it gives CASRYQGEDEQFF.

This rearrangement joins TRBV10-3 to TRBJ2-3, with 9 bases aligning to TRBD1. The junction had 7 bases not matched to a gene; V was cut back by 2 bases and J by 4 bases. The length of the CDR3 is 16 residues. Germline CDR1 ENHRY, CDR2 SYGVKD. This CDR3 reads CAISEAQGASADTQYF. In DNA, the CDR3 is TGTGCCATCAGTGAGGCACAGGGGGCTTCCGCAGATACGCAGTATTTT.

This clonotype appeared a few times. The CDR3 coding sequence is TGCAGCGTCGAGGGACAGAACACCTACGAGCAGTACTTC. It specifies CSVEGQNTYEQYF. This chain joins TRBV29-1 and TRBJ2-7; 7 positions agree with TRBD1. Unmatched junction bases numbered 7, after V lost 6 bases and J lost 2 bases. Germline V gene data show CDR1 as SQVTM and CDR2 as ANQGSEA. The length of the CDR3 is 13 residues.

This chain joins TRBV9 and TRBJ1-2; tentatively, D is TRBD1 (6 bases). The CDR3 spans 13 residues. The germline CDR1 and CDR2 sequences are SGDLS and YYNGEE. Trimming removed 3 bases from V and 3 bases from J, with 9 bases in between. The CDR3 bases are TGTGCCAGCAGCGGCCACAGGGACTATGGCTACACCTTC. It yields the protein CASSGHRDYGYTF.

The chain combines TRBV6-2 or TRBV6-3 with TRBJ2-1; the match to TRBD2 covers 7 bases. V lost 11 bases, J lost 2 bases, and 6 bases stayed unmatched. This CDR3 has 13 residues. CDR1 and CDR2 (germline): MNHEY, SVGEGT. DNA for the CDR3: TGTGCCTACGGTAGCGGGCCCTACAATGAGCAGTTCTTC. It encodes CAYGSGPYNEQFF.

V and J are TRBV7-9 and TRBJ1-2; possible D gene TRBD1, 6 bases. The germline V gene has CDR1 SEHNR and CDR2 FQNEAQ (reference sequence). V lost 8 bases to trimming and J lost 6 bases, with 19 bases between them. The CDR3 spans 14 residues. CDR3 coding DNA: TGTGCCAGCGGAGGGAAGAAAGGGGGTAATGGCTACACCTTC. This codes for CASGGKKGGNGYTF. The full variable domain, rest sourced from reference TRBV7-9 and TRBJ1-2, is DTGVSQNPRHKITKRGQNVTFRCDPISEHNRLYWYRQTLGQGPEFLTYFQNEAQLEKSRLLSDRFSAERPKGSFSTLEIQRTEQGDSAMYLCASGGKKGGNGYTFGSGTRLTVV.

The V gene is TRBV7-7, the J gene TRBJ2-7, with no clear D. Looked up from germline, CDR1 is SSHAT and CDR2 is FNYEAQ (reference sequence). This CDR3 contains 13 residues. V was trimmed by 2 bases and J by 6 bases, leaving 11 bases between them. The chain's CDR3 is CASSLKETSEQYF. CDR3 nucleotide sequence: TGTGCCAGCAGCTTAAAGGAGACGTCCGAGCAGTACTTC.